This T cell receptor beta chain was captured by sequencing in a study of low-dose radiotherapy and immunotherapy resistance in tumors. Regarding time point: before trial treatment. The patients who were eligible all carried advanced solid tumors that lacked tumor-infiltrating lymphocytes, meaning the tumors were TIL-negative. TRAV and TRBV primers primed cDNA for both TCRalpha and TCRbeta. TCRs were amplified for roughly 20 PCR cycles with a constant-region primer and V-primer adapter. TCRdb used MiXCR to reprocess the reads, holding one entry per CDR3 protein. The profile shows 35,000 to 50,000 distinct CDR3 sequences, roughly 30% of them singletons. The input for sequencing was PBMCs, taken before treatment. The receptor was derived from a male donor with gallbladder cancer.

The CDR3 DNA is TGCAGTGCTAGACAAGTGGACAGGGGGCCCGGGGAGCTGTTTTTT. This gives the protein CSARQVDRGPGELFF. The chain recombines TRBV20-1 with TRBJ2-2; 11 positions match TRBD1. The V segment lost 2 bases and the J segment 6 bases; nucleotides outside the gene matches: 5. CDR3 length: 15 residues. Germline values: CDR1 DFQATT, CDR2 SNEGSKA (reference sequence).